Sequencing of this TCR beta chain was carried out in a study of OX40 agonist ivuxolimab in advanced cancers. Study-level findings and limits: Clonal expansion among partial responders at 0.1-3.0 mg/kg ranked near the lowest. What antigens the expanded peripheral T cells recognized was never established.

The CDR3 length is 13 residues. The V end lost 8 bases, the J end lost 8 bases, and 16 bases lay between the germline ends. Looked up from germline, CDR1 is MNHNS and CDR2 is SASEGT. Assay: immunoSEQ multiplex PCR; the TCRdb copy retains only in-frame clones and omits some. The sample carries approximately 39,000 clones, about 81% recorded once. Regarding this clone: The antigen is not known.

The receptor comes from an adult with an advanced solid tumor such as melanoma, head and neck, liver or kidney cancer. The starting material was CD4+ or CD8+ T cells sorted from blood, obtained in a trial of the OX40 agonist ivuxolimab. The chain couples TRBV6-1 to TRBJ1-3; a weak D match, TRBD1 (6 bases). This chain's CDR3 is CASLALHRDTIYF. The CDR3 DNA reads TGTGCCAGCTTAGCCCTCCACAGGGACACCATATATTTT.